The T cell receptor (beta chain) under discussion was sequenced for a study of vaccination and CD4 T cells after COVID-19. Across the whole study: SARS-CoV-2 had been detected by nasal swab PCR in convalescent patients; nine were mild, one severe. Median time from second vaccine dose to sampling was around 72 days (14 to 241). From HCoV-229E, HCoV-OC43, HCoV-NL63 and SARS-CoV-2, overlapping spike peptides were used to stimulate the cells.

Stated treatment: approximately nine-day PBMC culture with coronavirus spike peptide pools or control peptides (ViraFEST assay). Notes on the study in general: Looking at convalescent patients, a median approximately 86% of reactive clones were present only post-vaccination.

This clonotype was found a few times. As yet, its antigen is unknown. The study sequenced cultured CD4+ T cell DNA using the Oncomine TCR Beta short-read assay. TCRdb independently ran MiXCR on the PCR reads; one entry per CDR3 protein. The table includes tens of thousands of distinct CDR3 sequences, 35% to 50% detected once. Sequencing was performed on CD4+ T cells from blood, cultured in vitro. The receptor's source is a human donor who had recovered from COVID-19.

CDR3: CASSSGGEGPQHF. As DNA, the CDR3 is TGTGCCAGCAGTTCGGGGGGCGAGGGGCCCCAGCATTTT. The chain links TRBV12-3 or TRBV12-4 to TRBJ1-5; possibly TRBD1 for D (6 bases). V shed 4 bases and J shed 9 bases, with 13 bases lying between them. The CDR3 is 13 amino acids.